The present entry profiles one T cell receptor (beta chain) with its context. The entry originates in a study of blood T cell repertoires in COVID-19. In the source study's methods: The assay estimated nucleated cells by amplifying reference gene primers. The table came from immunoSEQ multiplex PCR; TCRdb's copy has only in-frame clones and leaves some out. V, J and clone size were drawn from that table, and D and trimming were deduced from the DNA. The table records tens of thousands of clones, approximately 90% of them present only once. The sample was peripheral blood. This clonotype was sampled from a human donor in a cohort sampled during active COVID-19.

CDR3 in amino acids: CASSPARVLAKNIQYF. As DNA, the CDR3 is TGTGCCAGCAGCCCCGCGAGAGTTCTAGCCAAAAACATTCAGTACTTC. V usage is TRBV21-1 and J usage is TRBJ2-4; TRBD2 is taken as the D call from the table, unchecked against the DNA. TRBV21-1 is annotated as a pseudogene. CDR3 length: 16 amino acids.